The following is a T cell receptor (beta chain) sequence with its context. As yet, its antigen is unknown. This specimen comes from a study of cytomegalovirus exposure and HLA in healthy donors. General observations from the study: By a later analysis, the bulk of CMV-associated TCR beta chains appeared HLA-restricted. Later on, a genetic analysis was performed. It linked a missense variant in DCLRE1C with V- and J-gene trimming of TCR beta. In vitro assays verified that three CMV-associated chains recognized CMV antigens specifically.

Primers for the PCR totalled 60 Vbeta and 13 Jbeta. TCRdb's copy holds only in-frame clones and misses some; the assay was immunoSEQ multiplex PCR. The profile covers 100,000 to 150,000 clones, with 75% to 90% appearing a single time and less than 2% taken by the ten largest. Material: PBMCs. The TCR originated in a man aged 35 to 55 in good health and CMV-seronegative.

This chain's CDR3 is CASSQEDRVNSPLHF. The CDR3 coding sequence is TGCGCCAGCAGCCAAGAAGACAGGGTTAATTCACCCCTCCACTTT. The J gene is TRBJ1-6, the V gene TRBV4-1; TRBD1 agrees at 7 bases. The CDR3 runs 15 residues. The germline V gene has CDR1 MGHRA and CDR2 YSYEKL. V shed 0 bases, J shed 6 bases, and the junction held 2 bases outside the gene matches.